This TCR beta chain appears in the sequencing data of a study of blood T cell repertoires in COVID-19. Study in general: The United States, Italy and Spain were the sources of the acute and convalescent COVID-19 samples. Sources were T cells, B-cell-depleted T cells, or PBMCs; the material itself was cDNA or gDNA.

In the authors' methods: Reference gene primers were amplified, and this amplification served to estimate nucleated cell counts. Profiling relied on immunoSEQ multiplex PCR, and the TCRdb table lists in-frame clones only, not all of them. The V and J calls and the clone size are those of that table, but D and trimming were determined from the DNA. Here the sample spans some 190,000 clones, 82% being singletons. The CDR3 length is 13 residues. The chain has TRBV12-2 and TRBJ2-7; the tabulated D call, TRBD1, remains unverified against the DNA. TRBV12-2 has pseudogene status. The sequence derives from a woman older than 75 with active or convalescent COVID-19. Input material: peripheral blood. The CDR3 protein is CASRLALAYEQYF. CDR3 bases: TGTGCAAGTCGCTTAGCGCTGGCTTACGAGCAGTACTTC.